Described below is a single T cell receptor (beta chain) sequence and its context. The antigen is not known. The sample comes from a study of cytomegalovirus exposure and HLA in healthy donors. The PCR had 60 Vbeta and 13 Jbeta primers. This table comes from immunoSEQ multiplex PCR, and its TCRdb copy is limited to in-frame clones, with some not included. Among over 70,000 clones listed, over 70% were seen once. Germline values: CDR1 LNHDA, CDR2 SQIVND (reference sequence). The CDR3 consists of 17 residues. V gave up 4 bases and J gave up 2 bases; unmatched junction bases: 9. Whole-study results and caveats: Differences between HLA loci emerged in a later analysis of TCR association rates, with DRB1 most and HLA-C fewest. One variant, a missense change in DCLRE1C, was linked in a later analysis to TCR beta V- and J-gene trimming. Cytomegalovirus association was assigned to approximately 180 TCR beta chains.

The specimen sequenced was PBMCs. The receptor's source is a man aged 45 to 65 in good health and CMV-seropositive. The rearrangement uses TRBV19 and TRBJ2-7; TRBD2 matches 12 bases. CDR3 bases: TGTGCCAGTAGTACCCTAGCGGGAGGGCCCGTCCCCTACGAGCAGTACTTC. As protein: CASSTLAGGPVPYEQYF.